This TCR beta chain is drawn from a study of blood T cell repertoires in COVID-19. Background on the study: Samples of COVID-19 (acute and convalescent) were obtained from the United States, Italy and Spain. Sources were T cells, B-cell-depleted T cells, or PBMCs; the material itself was cDNA or gDNA.

The CDR3 extends over 15 amino acids. Trimming at V came to 1 base and at J to 7 bases, leaving 5 bases not matched to a gene. The germline V gene has CDR1 SGHVS and CDR2 FNYEAQ. In the authors' methods: It was from reference gene primer amplification that nucleated cell counts were estimated. Assay used: immunoSEQ multiplex PCR; TCRdb lists only in-frame clones, some missing. The DNA gave D and trimming, while V, J and clone size come from that table. The repertoire holds 40,000 to 60,000 clones, with more than 65% as singletons. Sequencing was performed on peripheral blood. The chain employs TRBV7-6 and TRBJ2-2; TRBD2 matches 8 bases. The clonotype originates from a woman in her 70s with acute or convalescent COVID-19. Here the CDR3 reads CASSLEGTSVGELFF. CDR3 coding DNA: TGTGCCAGCAGCTTAGAAGGGACTAGTGTCGGGGAGCTGTTTTTT.